This is a list of T cell receptor beta chains from one sample in a study of T cell responses to AZD1222 COVID-19 vaccine. Assay: immunoSEQ multiplex PCR; the TCRdb copy retains only in-frame clones and omits some. This table holds about 76,000 clones, about 74% found once. Sequenced here: peripheral blood, sampled 28 days after the second dose of the MenACWY control vaccine. These receptors all come from an adult who received the MenACWY meningococcal vaccine as a control. CDR3s include the opening cysteine and the closing phenylalanine or tryptophan. A D gene is named only where the DNA matches it firmly. Clone size is shown for a subset of rows, as once, few, many or a class of expanded clone.

v_call	clone_size	d_call	j_call	cdr3_aa	cdr3_nt
TRBV5-1	.	.	TRBJ1-2	CASSLGTADYGYTF	TGCGCCAGCAGCTTGGGTACTGCCGATTATGGCTACACCTTC
TRBV11-2	.	TRBD2	TRBJ2-5	CASSAGGLKTQYF	TGTGCCAGCTCGGCGGGGGGGCTAAAGACCCAGTACTTC
TRBV7-8	.	.	TRBJ1-2	CASSLGDYRNYGYTF	TGTGCCAGCAGCTTAGGAGATTACAGGAACTATGGCTACACCTTC
TRBV9	.	TRBD2	TRBJ2-2	CASSGVAGGPWGDTGELFF	TGTGCCAGCAGCGGGGTCGCGGGAGGGCCCTGGGGGGACACCGGGGAGCTGTTTTTT
TRBV28	.	.	TRBJ2-1	CASSLYLEQFF	TGTGCCAGCAGTTTATATCTGGAGCAGTTCTTC
TRBV11-2	.	.	TRBJ1-2	CASSPTAGQSYGYTF	TGTGCCAGCAGCCCGACGGCGGGGCAAAGCTATGGCTACACCTTC
TRBV6-2/TRBV6-3	.	TRBD1	TRBJ1-5	CASSSIQGAKGHNQPQHF	TGTGCCAGCAGTTCAATACAGGGGGCGAAGGGGCACAATCAGCCCCAGCATTTT
TRBV11-2	.	TRBD1	TRBJ2-1	CASSLMLGQGVNEQFF	TGTGCCAGCAGCTTAATGCTCGGACAGGGTGTGAATGAGCAGTTCTTC
TRBV5-1	few	TRBD2	TRBJ2-5	CASSEGLGTETQYF	TGCGCCAGCAGCGAGGGACTAGGGACGGAGACCCAGTACTTC
TRBV12-2	.	.	TRBJ1-2	CASRTYRGLKPKTNYGYTF	TGTGCAAGTCGCACCTACAGGGGGCTCAAACCGAAGACTAACTATGGCTACACCTTC
TRBV3-1/TRBV3-2	.	.	TRBJ2-4	CASSQDSGFGAKNIQYF	TGTGCCAGCAGCCAAGATTCCGGGTTCGGAGCCAAAAACATTCAGTACTTC
TRBV12-3/TRBV12-4	.	.	TRBJ1-6	CASSPDRNSPLHF	TGTGCCAGCAGTCCTGACAGAAATTCACCCCTCCACTTT
TRBV7-9	few	.	TRBJ2-7	CASSHLGAGGNNEQYF	TGTGCCAGCAGCCACTTAGGGGCAGGGGGGAACAACGAGCAGTACTTC
TRBV28	.	TRBD2	TRBJ2-1	CASTETSGVYNEQFF	TGTGCCAGCACCGAGACTAGCGGGGTGTACAATGAGCAGTTCTTC
TRBV28	.	TRBD1	TRBJ2-5	CASSRPRTGVSETQYF	TGTGCCAGCAGTCGACCCCGGACAGGGGTTTCAGAGACCCAGTACTTC
TRBV27	.	.	TRBJ2-1	CASRTEYNEQFF	TGTGCCAGCCGGACAGAATACAATGAGCAGTTCTTC
TRBV6-5	.	TRBD1	TRBJ1-1	CASRGATGSGTEAFF	TGTGCCAGCAGGGGAGCGACAGGGAGCGGCACTGAAGCTTTCTTT
TRBV5-1	.	.	TRBJ2-2	CASSSSPRTIAGELFF	TGCGCCAGCAGCTCCTCTCCTCGGACAATAGCCGGGGAGCTGTTTTTT
TRBV6-5	once	.	TRBJ2-2	CASRDSFNTGELFF	TGTGCCAGCAGGGACAGCTTTAACACCGGGGAGCTGTTTTTT
TRBV12-3/TRBV12-4	.	.	TRBJ1-1	CASSLSHTEAFF	TGTGCCAGCAGTTTAAGTCACACTGAAGCTTTCTTT
TRBV28	.	.	TRBJ1-6	CASYSGTDNSPLHF	TGTGCCAGCTATTCCGGGACGGATAATTCACCCCTCCACTTT
TRBV2	.	TRBD1	TRBJ2-3	CASSLDRVGDTQYF	TGTGCCAGCAGCCTAGACAGGGTAGGAGATACGCAGTATTTT
TRBV29-1	.	.	TRBJ2-7	CSAQSPGEQYF	TGCAGCGCACAATCCCCCGGGGAGCAGTACTTC
TRBV15	.	.	TRBJ1-1	CATSEGDFLPRNTEAFF	TGTGCCACCAGCGAAGGAGACTTTCTGCCCCGGAACACTGAAGCTTTCTTT
TRBV28	.	TRBD1	TRBJ1-2	CASSFGRGQYGYTF	TGTGCCAGCAGTTTCGGCAGGGGGCAATATGGCTACACCTTC
TRBV6-5	.	TRBD1	TRBJ1-4	CASTTQGATNEKLFF	TGTGCCAGCACTACTCAGGGGGCCACTAATGAAAAACTGTTTTTT
TRBV7-9	medium-sized	.	TRBJ1-2	CASSPLSITYGYTF	TGTGCCAGCAGCCCTCTCAGCATTACCTATGGCTACACCTTC
TRBV6-5	once	TRBD1	TRBJ1-1	CASRAGTANTEAFF	TGTGCCAGCAGGGCCGGGACAGCCAACACTGAAGCTTTCTTT
TRBV29-1	few	TRBD1	TRBJ1-4	CSAKGQELEKLFF	TGCAGCGCAAAGGGACAGGAGCTTGAAAAACTGTTTTTT
TRBV6-6	.	.	TRBJ1-1	CASVLNPDGEAFF	TGTGCCAGCGTCCTTAACCCCGACGGGGAAGCTTTCTTT
TRBV6-2/TRBV6-3	few	TRBD2	TRBJ2-1	CASSPAGGNHNEQFF	TGTGCCAGCAGCCCCGCGGGGGGTAACCACAATGAGCAGTTCTTC
TRBV14	.	TRBD2	TRBJ2-4	CASSQVRGRARTLNIQYF	TGTGCCAGCAGCCAAGTCCGGGGGAGGGCCCGAACGCTAAACATTCAGTACTTC
TRBV29-1	.	TRBD1	TRBJ1-1	CSVERQGSEAFF	TGCAGCGTGGAGCGACAGGGGAGTGAAGCTTTCTTT
TRBV6-2/TRBV6-3	.	.	TRBJ2-2	CASSYGGFGELFF	TGTGCCAGCAGTTACGGGGGGTTCGGGGAGCTGTTTTTT
TRBV4-2	.	TRBD2	TRBJ2-2	CASSRGAGGRSTGELFF	TGTGCCAGCAGCCGGGGGGCGGGAGGGCGTAGCACCGGGGAGCTGTTTTTT
TRBV30	.	.	TRBJ1-2	CAWDSGGHGYTF	TGTGCCTGGGATTCCGGGGGGCATGGCTACACCTTC
TRBV6-5	.	.	TRBJ2-3	CASSYSMGREDTQYF	TGTGCCAGCAGTTACTCGATGGGGCGCGAGGATACGCAGTATTTT
TRBV21-1	.	.	TRBJ1-5	CASSTPGGIIRYQPQHF	TGTGCCAGCAGCACCCCGGGTGGGATCATCCGGTATCAGCCCCAGCATTTT
TRBV4-2	.	.	TRBJ1-3	CASRGAPGNTIYF	TGTGCCAGCAGGGGGGCTCCTGGAAACACCATATATTTT
TRBV5-1	.	TRBD1	TRBJ1-1	CASSSTTGSNTEAFF	TGCGCCAGCAGCTCCACGACAGGGTCGAACACTGAAGCTTTCTTT
TRBV7-9	once	.	TRBJ1-1	CASSLDARVAFF	TGTGCCAGCAGCTTAGATGCCAGGGTGGCTTTCTTT
TRBV2	.	.	TRBJ1-6	CASQPGTDYSPLHF	TGTGCCAGCCAACCGGGGACGGATTATTCACCCCTCCACTTT
TRBV6-5	few	TRBD1	TRBJ1-1	CASKPIRDRGEAFF	TGTGCCAGCAAGCCTATCCGGGACAGGGGCGAAGCTTTCTTT
TRBV2	.	.	TRBJ1-5	CASSVGRGSNQPQHF	TGTGCCAGCAGTGTCGGGAGGGGTAGCAATCAGCCCCAGCATTTT
TRBV7-2	few	.	TRBJ2-5	CASSPTVKTQYF	TGTGCCAGCAGCCCCACGGTGAAGACCCAGTACTTC
TRBV5-5	.	.	TRBJ2-1	CASSLAIVMGNEQFF	TGTGCCAGCAGCTTGGCCATAGTCATGGGCAATGAGCAGTTCTTC
TRBV19	.	.	TRBJ1-4	CASGEIWGSEKLFF	TGTGCCAGTGGGGAGATATGGGGGTCCGAAAAACTGTTTTTT
TRBV5-6	.	TRBD1	TRBJ2-7	CASSSAPPGQGRSYEQYF	TGTGCCAGCAGTTCGGCCCCCCCGGGACAGGGAAGGTCCTACGAGCAGTACTTC
TRBV29-1	.	.	TRBJ1-1	CSVKTVQDTEAFF	TGCAGCGTGAAGACGGTCCAAGACACTGAAGCTTTCTTT
TRBV7-2	.	.	TRBJ1-3	CASSLASTAGNTIYF	TGTGCCAGCAGCTTAGCCAGCACGGCTGGAAACACCATATATTTT
TRBV5-5	.	.	TRBJ1-5	CASSLRDGKQPQHF	TGTGCCAGCAGTCTCCGGGACGGGAAACAACCCCAGCATTTT
TRBV5-4	few	.	TRBJ1-1	CASSPQGVGTEAFF	TGTGCCAGCAGCCCACAGGGAGTGGGGACTGAAGCTTTCTTT